Below, 17 T cell receptor beta chains from the same sample are listed, as sequenced in a study of cytomegalovirus exposure and HLA in healthy donors. PCR used 60 Vbeta primers and 13 Jbeta primers. Assay: immunoSEQ multiplex PCR; the TCRdb copy retains only in-frame clones and omits some. The repertoire includes 200,000 or so clones, less than 90% of them detected once, and around 0.25% sits in the top ten. Sequenced: PBMCs. The receptors were gathered from a girl under two years old in good health and CMV-seronegative.

This chain uses TRBV5-4 with TRBJ2-3, with D tentatively TRBD2 (7 bases). V gave up 0 bases and J gave up 1 base, with 12 bases separating them. The CDR3 has 16 amino acids. Germline V gene data show CDR1 as SGHNT and CDR2 as YYREEE (reference sequence). CDR3 loop: CASSLEGGARTDTQYF. The CDR3 DNA reads TGTGCCAGCAGCTTGGAGGGGGGGGCACGCACAGATACGCAGTATTTT.

The chain carries TRBV27 and TRBJ2-7; TRBD1 matches at 8 bases. J lost 2 bases, V lost 8 bases, and 11 bases had no gene match. Germline V CDR1 and CDR2: MNHEY, SMNVEV (reference sequence). The CDR3 spans 15 residues. The CDR3 protein is CASAPTGDPPYEQYF. The CDR3 region has the DNA TGTGCCAGCGCGCCGACAGGGGACCCCCCCTACGAGCAGTACTTC.

The rearrangement joins TRBV30 to TRBJ2-4; 7 bases agree with TRBD1. This CDR3 is 16 amino acids long. The V gene's germline CDR1 is GTSNPN and CDR2 SVGIG (reference sequence). The V gene end was trimmed by 0 bases and the J gene end by 0 bases; junction bases not matched to a gene: 5. CDR3 nucleotide sequence: TGTGCCTGGAGTGTCGCAGGGGGTTTAGCCAAAAACATTCAGTACTTC. The encoded protein is CAWSVAGGLAKNIQYF.

This clone has a single count. The gene calls are TRBV4-1 and TRBJ2-7, with 7 bases fitting TRBD2. The CDR3 length is 15 residues. CDR1 is MGHRA and CDR2 is YSYEKL in the germline V gene. Losses at the gene ends were 7 bases for V and 2 bases for J; bases not matched to a gene: 11. CDR3 bases: TGCGCCAGCACCAAATCCCTAGCGGAAACCTACGAGCAGTACTTC. Amino acids: CASTKSLAETYEQYF.

The V gene is TRBV7-2, the J gene TRBJ1-4, with TRBD1 identical over 9 bases. Trimming at V came to 4 bases and at J to 7 bases, leaving 10 bases not matched to a gene. CDR3 size: 16 residues. The germline V gene encodes CDR1 SGHTA and CDR2 FQGNSA. The CDR3 region is CASSYDRGQGSEKLFF. CDR3 DNA: TGTGCCAGCAGCTACGACCGCGGACAGGGGAGTGAAAAACTGTTTTTT.

In DNA, the CDR3 is TGTGCCAGCAGACACAATAGCGGGGAAGCCGGGGAGCTGTTTTTT. Amino acid sequence: CASRHNSGEAGELFF. The V gene is TRBV9, the J gene TRBJ2-2, with 8 bases that match TRBD2. The germline gives CDR1 SGDLS, CDR2 YYNGEE. After removal of 5 bases from V and 6 bases from J, the junction contained 9 bases not matched to a gene. This CDR3 comprises 15 residues.

The chain recombines TRBV4-2 with TRBJ2-2; 11 nucleotides line up with TRBD2. The CDR3 has 17 amino acids. The V segment lost 6 bases and the J segment 0 bases; nucleotides outside the gene matches: 6. Germline V gives CDR1 LGHNA, CDR2 YNFKEQ. Written as DNA, the CDR3 is TGTGCCAGCAGAGGACTAGCGGGCAACGCGAACACCGGGGAGCTGTTTTTT. Translation gives CASRGLAGNANTGELFF.

This chain connects TRBV30 to TRBJ2-1, with D possibly matching TRBD1 (5 bases). This CDR3 spans 17 amino acids. With 2 bases removed from V and 6 bases from J, the gap between germline ends came to 23 bases. Germline assignment: CDR1 GTSNPN and CDR2 SVGIG (reference sequence). The CDR3 region is CAWSPSSGAHWVNEQFF. DNA of the CDR3: TGTGCCTGGAGTCCCTCGAGTGGGGCCCATTGGGTCAATGAGCAGTTCTTC. The full variable domain, its missing parts supplied by reference TRBV30 and TRBJ2-1, is SQTIHQWPATLVQPVGSPLSLECTVEGTSNPNLYWYRQAAGRGLQLLFYSVGIGQISSEVPQNLSASRPQDRQFILSSKKLLLSDSGFYLCAWSPSSGAHWVNEQFFGPGTRLTVL.

A few counts support this clone. The genes are TRBV11-2 and TRBJ1-1; D gene unclear. CDR1 is SGHAT, CDR2 FQNNGV, per germline. V lost 3 bases and J lost 2, with 10 bases in between. This CDR3 region has 14 residues. The CDR3 DNA is TGTGCCAGCAGCTTTCTCGTAGATAACACTGAAGCTTTCTTT. Translation: CASSFLVDNTEAFF.

CDR3 protein: CASSATGGARNTIYF. The CDR3 region has the DNA TGTGCCAGCAGCGCTACAGGGGGCGCACGGAACACCATATATTTT. The chain links TRBV2 to TRBJ1-3; 9 nucleotides agree with TRBD1. Looked up from germline, CDR1 is SNHLY and CDR2 is FYNNEI. CDR3 size: 15 residues. With V trimmed by 6 bases and J by 7 bases, 10 bases remained unmatched.

This chain uses TRBV30 with TRBJ2-2; 9 nucleotides agree with TRBD2. Trimming removed 4 bases from V and 4 bases from J; junction bases left unmatched: 4. The germline gives CDR1 GTSNPN, CDR2 SVGIG (reference sequence). The CDR3 is 14 residues long. CDR3 amino acids: CAWTRLAVTGELFF. CDR3 coding DNA: TGTGCCTGGACTAGACTAGCGGTCACCGGGGAGCTGTTTTTT. Full variable domain (missing parts from reference TRBV30 and TRBJ2-2): SQTIHQWPATLVQPVGSPLSLECTVEGTSNPNLYWYRQAAGRGLQLLFYSVGIGQISSEVPQNLSASRPQDRQFILSSKKLLLSDSGFYLCAWTRLAVTGELFFGEGSRLTVL.

The V call is TRBV6-6, the J call TRBJ2-3, with 13 bases aligning to TRBD2. This CDR3 region has 16 residues. Germline-derived CDR1 and CDR2 are MNHNY and SVGAGI (reference sequence). V lost 4 bases, J lost 6 bases, and 7 bases stayed unmatched. CDR3 loop: CASSSQLAGGPDTQYF. As DNA, the CDR3 is TGTGCCAGCAGTTCCCAACTAGCGGGGGGGCCGGATACGCAGTATTTT.

This chain links TRBV28 with TRBJ1-1; D is uncertain. The CDR3 contains 14 residues. The V end was cut by 4 bases, the J end by 1 base, with 10 bases between. From germline, CDR1 is MDHEN and CDR2 SYDVKM. The CDR3, as DNA: TGTGCCAGCAGTTACAGTGCAGGGAACACTGAAGCTTTCTTT. It encodes CASSYSAGNTEAFF.

The gene calls are TRBV15 and TRBJ1-6; 7 bases align to TRBD1. The CDR3 contains 14 residues. CDR1 is LNHNV, CDR2 YYDKDF, per germline (reference sequence). Germline trimming cut 1 base from V and 9 bases from J; bases unmatched to any gene: 3. The CDR3 reads CATSRVPGGSPLHF. The CDR3 DNA reads TGTGCCACCAGCAGAGTACCAGGGGGTTCACCCCTCCACTTT.

Here the CDR3 DNA reads TGTGCCTGGAGTCCGGGACAGGGGGCTTTCTTT. It is translated as CAWSPGQGAFF. The chain combines TRBV30 with TRBJ1-1, with 10 bases identical to TRBD1. This CDR3 contains 11 residues. With V trimmed by 2 bases and J by 11 bases, 2 bases remained unmatched. CDR1 is GTSNPN, CDR2 SVGIG, per germline (reference sequence).

The CDR3 coding sequence is TGCGTCTCGACTAGAGGTGCCCATGAGCAGTTCTTC. Translation gives CVSTRGAHEQFF. The chain carries TRBV5-1 and TRBJ2-1; TRBD2 might be the D (6 bases). The CDR3 runs to 12 residues. In germline, CDR1 is SGHRS, CDR2 YFSETQ.

The chain links TRBV25-1 to TRBJ1-2; D is unresolved. The CDR3 sequence is 14 residues long. V lost 5 bases and J 4 bases, leaving 14 bases between the germline ends. Germline V lookup: CDR1 MGHDK, CDR2 SYGVNS. This chain's CDR3 is CASSLKEPVYGYTF. Here the CDR3 DNA reads TGTGCCAGCAGTTTGAAGGAGCCGGTCTATGGCTACACCTTC.